What follows describes a single T cell receptor (beta chain). This sample was taken from a study of blood T cell repertoires in COVID-19. Germline CDR1 is SGHKS and CDR2 is YYEKEE (reference sequence). The V gene end was trimmed by 2 bases and the J gene end by 5 bases; junction bases not matched to a gene: 4. The CDR3 spans 14 residues. Here immunoSEQ multiplex PCR was the method, and the copy in TCRdb shows in-frame clones only, minus some. The sample consists of roughly 250,000 clones, around 87% of them appearing once. The chain carries TRBV5-5 and TRBJ2-3; 8 positions agree with TRBD1. Sequencing used peripheral blood. The sequence derives from a man aged 60 to 69 who had recovered from COVID-19. The CDR3 DNA reads TGTGCCAGCAGCTTAGGACAGGGTGGAGATACGCAGTATTTT. Encoded protein: CASSLGQGGDTQYF.